A single sample gave rise to the 30 T cell receptor beta chains below, sequenced in a study of OX40 agonist ivuxolimab in advanced cancers. Profiled with immunoSEQ multiplex PCR; TCRdb holds only in-frame clones, not every one. This sample has some 38,000 clones, with 80% to 95% found just once. Sequenced material: CD4+ or CD8+ T cells sorted from blood, taken in a trial of the OX40 agonist ivuxolimab. These receptors originate from an adult with an advanced solid tumor such as melanoma, head and neck, liver or kidney cancer.

This chain connects TRBV4-2 to TRBJ2-7, with D unresolved. Germline values: CDR1 LGHNA, CDR2 YNFKEQ. The CDR3 is 13 amino acids. Trimming removed 0 bases from V and 4 bases from J, with 7 bases in between. The CDR3 region is CASSQDVLYEQYF. CDR3 nucleotide sequence: TGTGCCAGCAGCCAAGATGTCCTATACGAGCAGTACTTC.

The chain couples TRBV5-6 to TRBJ2-7, with 9 bases aligning to TRBD2. This CDR3 has 15 amino acids. Trimming at V came to 1 base and at J to 2 bases, leaving 4 bases not matched to a gene. Germline CDR1 reads SGHDT; CDR2 reads YYEEEE. The CDR3 DNA reads as TGTGCCAGCAGCTTGCAACTAGCGGGTACCTACGAGCAGTACTTC. Translating it yields CASSLQLAGTYEQYF.

J is TRBJ2-1 and V is TRBV27; D may match TRBD1 or TRBD2 (5 bases each). V was trimmed by 5 bases and J by 10 bases, leaving 18 bases between them. The CDR3 consists of 14 residues. The germline CDR1 and CDR2 sequences are MNHEY and SMNVEV (reference sequence). The CDR3 DNA follows: TGTGCCAGCAGTCCGGCGTCGTATCGGGGCGAGCAGTTCTTC. Amino acids: CASSPASYRGEQFF.

The chain is built from TRBV27 and TRBJ1-4; D may be TRBD1 (6 bases). Germline CDR1 and CDR2: MNHEY and SMNVEV (reference sequence). The ends were cut back, 2 bases at V and 6 bases at J, with 13 bases in the middle. The CDR3 totals 15 residues. The CDR3, as DNA: TGTGCCAGCAGTTTAGGGGCAGGGGCATATGAAAAACTGTTTTTT. Residues: CASSLGAGAYEKLFF.

The rearrangement links TRBV7-6 to TRBJ2-5; weak D call: TRBD2 (5 bases). Germline values: CDR1 SGHVS, CDR2 FNYEAQ. This CDR3 is 14 amino acids long. Trimming removed 3 bases at V and 2 bases at J, with 10 bases between. The CDR3 loop is CASSLTGVQETQYF. The CDR3 bases are TGTGCCAGCAGCTTGACCGGGGTACAAGAGACCCAGTACTTC.

The chain links TRBV10-3 to TRBJ2-1; 12 positions agree with TRBD2. Germline V lookup: CDR1 ENHRY, CDR2 SYGVKD. The CDR3 has 15 residues. Germline trimming cut 6 bases from V and 5 bases from J; bases unmatched to any gene: 5. The chain's CDR3 is CAIRRTSGAHNEQFF. For the CDR3, the DNA is TGTGCCATCAGGAGGACTAGCGGGGCACACAATGAGCAGTTCTTC.

The genes are TRBV5-4 and TRBJ2-4; 9 bases match TRBD1. The germline V gene has CDR1 SGHNT and CDR2 YYREEE (reference sequence). The CDR3 loop spans 16 amino acids. V lost 4 bases and J lost 8; bases outside the gene matches: 13. Here the CDR3 DNA reads TGTGCCAGCAGCAGGCCAACCGGGACAGGGAGATACATTCAGTACTTC. Its translation: CASSRPTGTGRYIQYF.

The chain combines TRBV25-1 with TRBJ1-4, with D possibly being TRBD1 (6 bases). Deletions cut 8 bases from V and 7 bases from J, with 14 bases between. This CDR3 has 13 residues. Germline CDR1 MGHDK, CDR2 SYGVNS. CDR3 coding DNA: TGTGCCAGCCCCGGGGTCAGGGGTGAAAAACTGTTTTTT. This codes for CASPGVRGEKLFF.

V is TRBV2 and J is TRBJ2-1; TRBD2 aligns across 9 bases. The CDR3 spans 15 residues. The J segment lost 7 bases and the V segment lost 5 bases, leaving 9 bases of the junction unmatched. Germline-derived CDR1 and CDR2 are SNHLY and FYNNEI. CDR3 coding DNA: TGTGCCAGCAGTTCCCTTAGCGGGAGTGCGAATGAGCAGTTCTTC. Its translation is CASSSLSGSANEQFF.

The chain carries TRBV5-5 and TRBJ1-1; TRBD1 aligns across 8 bases. V trimming: 5 bases; J trimming: 0 bases; junction bases outside the gene matches: 9. This CDR3 spans 16 amino acids. Looked up from germline, CDR1 is SGHKS and CDR2 is YYEKEE (reference sequence). The CDR3 reads CASSSEEGQVNTEAFF. The CDR3, as DNA: TGTGCCAGCAGTTCGGAGGAGGGACAGGTGAACACTGAAGCTTTCTTT.

The chain couples TRBV10-2 to TRBJ1-2, with a tentative D call TRBD1 (5 bases). V was cut by 2 bases and J by 3 bases, with 16 bases left in between. The length of the CDR3 is 16 residues. CDR1 and CDR2 from the germline V gene are WSHSY and SAAADI. This CDR3 is CASSETRDPGHYGYTF. The DNA of the CDR3 is TGCGCCAGCAGTGAGACCCGGGACCCCGGGCACTATGGCTACACCTTC.

The chain joins TRBV30 to TRBJ1-5, with TRBD1 identical over 7 bases. V was clipped by 2 bases and J by 4 bases; unmatched bases: 2. This CDR3 is built from 13 residues. Germline values: CDR1 GTSNPN, CDR2 SVGIG (reference sequence). As DNA, the CDR3 is TGTGCCTGGAGTCCGACAGGGAATCAGCCCCAGCATTTT. Its translation is CAWSPTGNQPQHF.

The chain carries TRBV7-9 and TRBJ2-5; 9 bases align to TRBD2. The length of the CDR3 is 16 residues. The V gene's germline CDR1 is SEHNR and CDR2 FQNEAQ (reference sequence). V shed 7 bases, J shed 4 bases, and the junction held 13 bases outside the gene matches. Here the CDR3 reads CASTILSRREGETQYF. The CDR3, as DNA: TGTGCCAGCACCATCCTATCCCGGCGGGAGGGAGAGACCCAGTACTTC.

The V and J genes are TRBV5-1 and TRBJ2-7; 8 positions agree with TRBD1. The CDR3 runs 14 residues. Trimming removed 0 bases from V and 4 bases from J; junction bases left unmatched: 3. CDR1 is SGHRS and CDR2 is YFSETQ in the germline V gene. The CDR3 protein is CASSLEGTGYEQYF. The CDR3 region has the DNA TGCGCCAGCAGCTTGGAAGGGACAGGTTACGAGCAGTACTTC.

The chain carries TRBV7-8 and TRBJ2-5; 9 nucleotides agree with TRBD1. J gave up 5 bases and V 5 bases, and 3 bases lay outside the gene matches. The CDR3 is made up of 13 amino acids. Germline V gene sequence: CDR1 SGHVS, CDR2 FQNEAQ. The DNA of the CDR3 is TGTGCCAGCAGCCGACAGGGGGGGGAGACCCAGTACTTC. Protein product: CASSRQGGETQYF. Drawing the rest from reference TRBV7-8 and TRBJ2-5, the complete variable domain is GAGVSQSPRYKVAKRGQDVALRCDPISGHVSLFWYQQALGQGPEFLTYFQNEAQLDKSGLPSDRFFAERPEGSVSTLKIQRTQQEDSAVYLCASSRQGGETQYFGPGTRLLVL.

Turning to this clone: As the CDR3 is not closed by the conserved phenylalanine or tryptophan, this likely results from a read error. The limits of the CDR3 on the DNA are not certain, so only TCRdb's listed CDR3 is given. V is TRBV4-3 and J is TRBJ2-6; TRBD2, the table's D call, was not compared with the DNA. Germline CDR1 is LGHNA and CDR2 is YSLEER. The CDR3 is 10 residues long, ends included. CDR3 amino acids: CASSLAGWGL.

The rearrangement links TRBV2 to TRBJ2-5, with D perhaps being TRBD1 or TRBD2 (5 bases each). V dropped 3 bases and J dropped 11 bases, with 22 bases sitting between them. Germline V gives CDR1 SNHLY, CDR2 FYNNEI. The CDR3 runs to 15 residues. As DNA, the CDR3 is TGTGCCAGCAGTGAGTTTGTAGCGAGGTATGAGGGGCAGTACTTC. Amino acids: CASSEFVARYEGQYF.

Turning to this clone: Compared with germline, one end of the junction differs, possibly owing to a read error. V and J are TRBV7-7 and TRBJ2-3; D remains unclear. This CDR3 region has 13 residues. Germline values: CDR1 SSHAT, CDR2 FNYEAQ (reference sequence). CDR3 in amino acids: CASSLGPTDTQYF. The CDR3 DNA sequence: TGTGCTAGCAGCTTAGGACCTACAGATACGCAGTATTTT.

This clone has only one observation. Written as DNA, the CDR3 is TGTGCCAGCAGCGAGGGGTTCGGGAGTAGTTACGAGCAGTACTTC. Protein: CASSEGFGSSYEQYF. The chain carries TRBV9 and TRBJ2-7; possibly TRBD2 for D (6 bases). The CDR3 length is 15 residues. V lost 3 bases, J lost 4 bases, and 17 bases lay in between. CDR1 is SGDLS and CDR2 is YYNGEE in the germline V gene.

CDR3 amino acids: CASHSISYEQYF. In nucleotides, the CDR3 is TGTGCCTCGCACAGCATCTCCTACGAGCAGTACTTC. This chain joins TRBV7-8 and TRBJ2-7; D gene unclear. V was clipped by 11 bases and J by 0 bases, with 11 bases between them. Germline CDR1 and CDR2: SGHVS and FQNEAQ. The length of the CDR3 is 12 residues.

The chain joins TRBV6-5 to TRBJ2-7; D may be TRBD1 (5 bases). Trimming shortened V by 0 bases and J by 5 bases, and 8 bases separated the two germline ends. Germline V lookup: CDR1 MNHEY, CDR2 SVGAGI. The CDR3 loop spans 13 amino acids. CDR3 region: CASSYSADNEQYF. The CDR3 DNA reads as TGTGCCAGCAGTTACTCGGCGGACAACGAGCAGTACTTC.

This clone was observed a single time. V is TRBV28 and J is TRBJ2-7; D remains unclear. From germline, CDR1 is MDHEN and CDR2 SYDVKM. There are 13 residues in the CDR3. Trimming removed 6 bases from V and 1 base from J, with 10 bases in between. This CDR3 is CASSGPKSYEQYF. The CDR3 coding sequence is TGTGCCAGCAGCGGCCCGAAATCCTACGAGCAGTACTTC.

This sequence joins TRBV7-9 and TRBJ2-7; D call uncertain. CDR1 SEHNR and CDR2 FQNEAQ come from the germline V gene (reference sequence). CDR3 length: 12 amino acids. Trimming shortened V by 5 bases and J by 3 bases, and 8 bases separated the two germline ends. CDR3 sequence (DNA): TGTGCCAGCAGCCCTGTCCTCTACGAGCAGTACTTC. Translation: CASSPVLYEQYF.

The chain links TRBV10-3 to TRBJ1-1, with D unclear. This CDR3 is built from 13 residues. Per germline, CDR1 ENHRY and CDR2 SYGVKD. Deletions cut 0 bases from V and 8 bases from J, with 10 bases between. The CDR3 loop reads CAISESDPREAFF. CDR3 in DNA: TGTGCCATCAGTGAGTCCGACCCAAGGGAAGCTTTCTTT.

CDR3 nucleotides: TGCGCCAGCAGCCTCTGGACTAGCGGGAGGGCCGGGGATACGCAGTATTTT. This gives the protein CASSLWTSGRAGDTQYF. The chain carries TRBV5-1 and TRBJ2-3; the match to TRBD2 covers 15 bases. V lost 4 bases and J lost 6; bases outside the gene matches: 9. Germline V CDR1 and CDR2: SGHRS, YFSETQ. The CDR3 consists of 17 residues.

CDR3: CSVREGMSNQPQHF. The CDR3 DNA is TGCAGCGTGAGAGAGGGTATGAGCAATCAGCCCCAGCATTTT. The chain combines TRBV29-1 with TRBJ1-5, with D unresolved. This CDR3 is 14 amino acids long. V was shortened by 6 bases and J by 1 base, with 13 bases between the two germline ends. Looked up from germline, CDR1 is SQVTM and CDR2 is ANQGSEA.

CDR3 sequence: CASSFGGLYEQYF. In nucleotides, the CDR3 is TGTGCCAGCAGCTTCGGGGGCCTTTACGAGCAGTACTTC. This chain uses TRBV7-8 with TRBJ2-7, with D perhaps given as TRBD1 or TRBD2 (6 bases each). Looked up from germline, CDR1 is SGHVS and CDR2 is FQNEAQ. With 3 bases removed from V and 4 bases from J, the gap between germline ends came to 10 bases. The CDR3 has 13 residues.

The chain carries TRBV7-9 and TRBJ2-3, with D maybe TRBD2 (6 bases). The CDR3 is 16 amino acids. Germline V gene lookup returns CDR1 SEHNR and CDR2 FQNEAQ (reference sequence). The V end lost 4 bases, the J end lost 4 bases, and 18 bases lay between the germline ends. Written as DNA, the CDR3 is TGTGCCAGCAGCTCCGCCGGGACTCCGTCGGCAGATACGCAGTATTTT. Amino acid sequence: CASSSAGTPSADTQYF.

This chain joins TRBV7-8 and TRBJ2-1; 10 bases map to TRBD2. CDR1 SGHVS and CDR2 FQNEAQ come from the germline V gene. J lost 4 bases, V lost 5 bases, and 5 bases had no gene match. This CDR3 region has 15 residues. The CDR3, as DNA: TGTGCCAGCAGCCCGACTAGCGGGTTTTACAATGAGCAGTTCTTC. Residues: CASSPTSGFYNEQFF.

DNA for the CDR3: TGTGCCAGCAGTTTCGGGCAGACGTACGAGCAGTACTTC. It encodes CASSFGQTYEQYF. The rearrangement links TRBV28 to TRBJ2-7; D not certain. Trimming pared 3 bases from V and 4 bases from J, leaving 10 bases between. The CDR3 runs 13 residues. CDR1 MDHEN and CDR2 SYDVKM come from the germline V gene.